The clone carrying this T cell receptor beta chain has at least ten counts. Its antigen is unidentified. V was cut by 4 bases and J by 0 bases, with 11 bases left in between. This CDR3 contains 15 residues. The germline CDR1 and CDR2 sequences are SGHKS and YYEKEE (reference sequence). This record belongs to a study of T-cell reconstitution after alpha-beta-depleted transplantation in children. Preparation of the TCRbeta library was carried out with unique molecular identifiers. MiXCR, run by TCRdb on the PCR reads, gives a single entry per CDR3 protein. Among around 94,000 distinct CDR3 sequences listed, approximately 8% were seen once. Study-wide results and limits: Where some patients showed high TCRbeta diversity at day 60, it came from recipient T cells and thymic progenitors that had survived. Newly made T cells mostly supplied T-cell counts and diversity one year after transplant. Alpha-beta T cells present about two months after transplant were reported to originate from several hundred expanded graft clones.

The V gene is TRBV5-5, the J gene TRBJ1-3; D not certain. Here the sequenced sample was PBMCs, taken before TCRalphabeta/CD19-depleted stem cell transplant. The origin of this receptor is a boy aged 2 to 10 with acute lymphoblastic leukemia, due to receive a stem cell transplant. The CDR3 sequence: CASSLDPSSGNTIYF. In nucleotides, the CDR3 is TGTGCCAGCAGCCTTGACCCAAGCTCTGGAAACACCATATATTTT.